Listed here are 7 T cell receptor beta chains from one sample, sequenced in a study of cytomegalovirus exposure and HLA in healthy donors. Both 60 Vbeta primers and 13 Jbeta primers went into the PCR. Here immunoSEQ multiplex PCR was the method, and the copy in TCRdb shows in-frame clones only, minus some. The sample data list approximately 210,000 clones. Sequencing was performed on PBMCs. Source of these receptors: a woman aged 30 to 39 in good health and CMV-seropositive.

This sequence joins TRBV18 and TRBJ1-2, with TRBD1 as a possible D gene (5 bases). Germline V CDR1 and CDR2: KGHSH, LQKENI. The CDR3 is 13 amino acids. Between the trimmed V and J ends, which lost 10 bases and 4 bases, there was a span of 16 bases. The CDR3 sequence is CATEPSGGYGYTF. The CDR3 DNA follows: TGTGCCACCGAACCTTCGGGGGGCTATGGCTACACCTTC.

This chain uses TRBV30 with TRBJ1-2; 7 bases are shared with TRBD1. The CDR3 length is 15 residues. Germline trimming cut 1 base from V and 4 bases from J; bases unmatched to any gene: 9. Germline CDR1 and CDR2: GTSNPN and SVGIG (reference sequence). The CDR3 nucleotides are TGTGCCTGGAGTGGAGCTGACAGGGTCGGCTATGGCTACACCTTC. Translating it yields CAWSGADRVGYGYTF.

The chain employs TRBV2 and TRBJ2-1; a weak D match, TRBD2 (5 bases). The germline CDR1 and CDR2 sequences are SNHLY and FYNNEI. Trimming shortened V by 10 bases and J by 10 bases, and 17 bases separated the two germline ends. The CDR3 has 12 amino acids. The CDR3 nucleotides read TGTGCCACCGTGACTACCTTCGAAGAGCAGTTCTTC. Encoded protein: CATVTTFEEQFF.

The gene calls are TRBV5-4 and TRBJ2-7, with 10 bases lining up with TRBD1. There are 15 residues in the CDR3. The J segment lost 2 bases and the V segment lost 0 bases, leaving 2 bases of the junction unmatched. CDR1 is SGHNT, CDR2 YYREEE, per germline (reference sequence). The CDR3 here is CASSLVGTGAYEQYF. The CDR3 DNA follows: TGTGCCAGCAGCTTGGTTGGGACAGGGGCCTACGAGCAGTACTTC.

The gene calls are TRBV6-5 and TRBJ2-1; D gene unclear. The CDR3 length is 14 residues. Germline V gene data show CDR1 as MNHEY and CDR2 as SVGAGI. V gave up 7 bases and J gave up 0 bases, with 10 bases separating them. CDR3: CASKIRSSYNEQFF. Written as DNA, the CDR3 is TGTGCCAGCAAAATTCGTTCCTCCTACAATGAGCAGTTCTTC.

The chain combines TRBV10-2 with TRBJ1-5; D may be TRBD1 (5 bases). Per the germline V gene, CDR1 is WSHSY and CDR2 is SAAADI. The CDR3 is 15 residues long. V was shortened by 2 bases and J by 1 base, with 9 bases between the two germline ends. CDR3 amino acids: CASSEGGGSNQPQHF. The CDR3 DNA reads as TGCGCCAGCAGTGAGGGGGGGGGAAGCAATCAGCCCCAGCATTTT.

Concerning this clone itself: The same CDR3 is also encoded by other DNA sequences in this sample. The DNA for the CDR3 is TGTGCCAGCAGTGTTTCGGGACATTACTACAATGAGCAGTTCTTC. Translation gives CASSVSGHYYNEQFF. This chain joins TRBV6-5 and TRBJ2-1; perhaps TRBD1 as D (6 bases). Germline-derived CDR1 and CDR2 are MNHEY and SVGAGI. The V gene lost 5 bases and the J gene lost 3 bases, with 14 bases spanning the gap. CDR3 length: 15 amino acids.